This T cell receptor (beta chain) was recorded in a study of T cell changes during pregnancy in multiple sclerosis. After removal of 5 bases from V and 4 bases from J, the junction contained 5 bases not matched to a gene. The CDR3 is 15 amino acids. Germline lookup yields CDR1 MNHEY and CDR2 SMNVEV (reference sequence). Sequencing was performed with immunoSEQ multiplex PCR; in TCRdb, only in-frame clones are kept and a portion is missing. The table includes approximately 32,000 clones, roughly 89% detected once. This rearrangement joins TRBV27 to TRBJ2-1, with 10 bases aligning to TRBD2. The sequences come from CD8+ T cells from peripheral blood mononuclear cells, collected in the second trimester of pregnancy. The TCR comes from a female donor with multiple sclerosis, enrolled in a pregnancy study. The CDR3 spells CASSLLTSGYNEQFF. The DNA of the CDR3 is TGTGCCAGCAGTCTCCTGACTAGCGGGTACAATGAGCAGTTCTTC.